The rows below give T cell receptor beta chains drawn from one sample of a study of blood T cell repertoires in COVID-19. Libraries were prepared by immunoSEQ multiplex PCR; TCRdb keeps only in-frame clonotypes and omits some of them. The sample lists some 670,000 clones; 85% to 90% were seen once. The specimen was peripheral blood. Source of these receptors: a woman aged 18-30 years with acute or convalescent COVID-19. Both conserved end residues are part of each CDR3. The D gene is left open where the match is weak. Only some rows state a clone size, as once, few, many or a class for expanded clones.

CDR3nt: TGTGCCAGCAGCTGGGGAGGGGCTGATGGCTACACCTTC
CDR3aa: CASSWGGADGYTF
d_gene: .
abundance: few
j_gene: TRBJ1-2
v_gene: TRBV9

CDR3nt: TGTGCCAGCAGCGCCGGGTGGACCTACGAGCAGTACTTC
CDR3aa: CASSAGWTYEQYF
d_gene: .
abundance: .
j_gene: TRBJ2-7
v_gene: TRBV5-6

CDR3nt: TGTGCCAGCAGCCCTGAAAATCACAGGGTAGATGGCTACACCTTC
CDR3aa: CASSPENHRVDGYTF
d_gene: .
abundance: .
j_gene: TRBJ1-2
v_gene: TRBV7-9

CDR3nt: TGTGCCAGCTCCGGGGGCTATGGCTACACCTTC
CDR3aa: CASSGGYGYTF
d_gene: .
abundance: once
j_gene: TRBJ1-2
v_gene: TRBV12-3/TRBV12-4

CDR3nt: TGCGCCAGCAGTCCTTTCGGGGTTCCTGGAGCTTTCTTT
CDR3aa: CASSPFGVPGAFF
d_gene: .
abundance: .
j_gene: TRBJ1-1
v_gene: TRBV23-1

CDR3nt: TGTGCCAACCCCCCTAGGACAGAGGGAACTCAGCCCCAGCATTTT
CDR3aa: CANPPRTEGTQPQHF
d_gene: .
abundance: .
j_gene: TRBJ1-5
v_gene: TRBV6-6

CDR3nt: TGTGCCAGCAGCCTAAGACGTATTCTAATTGCAGGGCTCGATGAAAAACTGTTTTTT
CDR3aa: CASSLRRILIAGLDEKLFF
d_gene: .
abundance: .
j_gene: TRBJ1-4
v_gene: TRBV4-2

CDR3nt: TGTGCCAGCCTTTCTCAGGGGGAGTATAACGAGCAGTACTTC
CDR3aa: CASLSQGEYNEQYF
d_gene: TRBD1
abundance: .
j_gene: TRBJ2-7
v_gene: TRBV6-5

CDR3nt: TGTGCCAGCAGCTTTGAGCGGGGCCTTGGGACTTTCTTT
CDR3aa: CASSFERGLGTFF
d_gene: .
abundance: .
j_gene: TRBJ1-1
v_gene: TRBV7-8

CDR3nt: TGTGCCAGCAGGTCTCCGGGGGGCTACGAGCAGTACTTC
CDR3aa: CASRSPGGYEQYF
d_gene: TRBD2
abundance: .
j_gene: TRBJ2-7
v_gene: TRBV12-3/TRBV12-4

CDR3nt: TGTGCCAGCAGTTACTTGTCCAACAGGGGGCGAACTGAAGCTTTCTTT
CDR3aa: CASSYLSNRGRTEAFF
d_gene: TRBD1
abundance: .
j_gene: TRBJ1-1
v_gene: TRBV6-5

CDR3nt: TGTGCCACCAGTGAACCGGGACAGGGGAACGAGCAGTACTTC
CDR3aa: CATSEPGQGNEQYF
d_gene: TRBD1
abundance: once
j_gene: TRBJ2-7
v_gene: TRBV24-1

CDR3nt: TGTGCCACCAGTGGCGGAAGCACAGATACGCAGTATTTT
CDR3aa: CATSGGSTDTQYF
d_gene: .
abundance: .
j_gene: TRBJ2-3
v_gene: TRBV24-1

CDR3nt: TGTGCCAGCAGTTTACGACCAGGGGATACCTACAATGAGCAGTTCTTC
CDR3aa: CASSLRPGDTYNEQFF
d_gene: .
abundance: .
j_gene: TRBJ2-1
v_gene: TRBV6-5

CDR3nt: TGTGCCACCAGCAGGGGACTAGCGGGGGAAAATGAGCAGTTCTTC
CDR3aa: CATSRGLAGENEQFF
d_gene: TRBD2
abundance: .
j_gene: TRBJ2-1
v_gene: TRBV15

CDR3nt: TGTGCCAGTAGTATCTTCTGGGGCTCCGCAACTAATGAAAAACTGTTTTTT
CDR3aa: CASSIFWGSATNEKLFF
d_gene: .
abundance: .
j_gene: TRBJ1-4
v_gene: TRBV19

CDR3nt: TGTGCCAGCAGCTACCGACTAACCGGGGAGCTGTTTTTT
CDR3aa: CASSYRLTGELFF
d_gene: .
abundance: .
j_gene: TRBJ2-2
v_gene: TRBV7-3

CDR3nt: TGTGCCAGCAGTCCGGGACAGGGTACAGATACGCAGTATTTT
CDR3aa: CASSPGQGTDTQYF
d_gene: TRBD1
abundance: .
j_gene: TRBJ2-3
v_gene: TRBV2

CDR3nt: TGTGCCAGCAGTTACTCCGGGGAGACATTGAACACTGAAGCTTTCTTT
CDR3aa: CASSYSGETLNTEAFF
d_gene: .
abundance: .
j_gene: TRBJ1-1
v_gene: TRBV6-6

CDR3nt: TGTGCCAGCAGCGTCCGGGACACCTTCGAGCAGTACTTC
CDR3aa: CASSVRDTFEQYF
d_gene: .
abundance: .
j_gene: TRBJ2-7
v_gene: TRBV9

CDR3nt: TGCGCCAGCAGCTTCCTTGGGACAGACCGTAATGAAAAACTGTTTTTT
CDR3aa: CASSFLGTDRNEKLFF
d_gene: TRBD1
abundance: .
j_gene: TRBJ1-4
v_gene: TRBV5-1

CDR3nt: TGTGCCAGCAGTTTCTCGGGCTATGGCTACACCTTC
CDR3aa: CASSFSGYGYTF
d_gene: .
abundance: .
j_gene: TRBJ1-2
v_gene: TRBV27

CDR3nt: TGTGCCACCCGACAGGGTTTGAGCACAGATACGCAGTATTTT
CDR3aa: CATRQGLSTDTQYF
d_gene: TRBD1
abundance: .
j_gene: TRBJ2-3
v_gene: TRBV24-1

CDR3nt: TGTGCCAGCAGCTTGAGGGGGCCCGATACGCAGTATTTT
CDR3aa: CASSLRGPDTQYF
d_gene: TRBD1
abundance: .
j_gene: TRBJ2-3
v_gene: TRBV5-6

CDR3nt: TGTGCCAGCACCCCCCCCGGGACAGGGGGAGGCTACACCTTC
CDR3aa: CASTPPGTGGGYTF
d_gene: TRBD1
abundance: .
j_gene: TRBJ1-2
v_gene: TRBV2

CDR3nt: TGTGCCAGCAGCATCAGGGGGCTGAACACTGAAGCTTTCTTT
CDR3aa: CASSIRGLNTEAFF
d_gene: TRBD1
abundance: .
j_gene: TRBJ1-1
v_gene: TRBV13

CDR3nt: TGCAGCGTTGAAGGCGACCGGGACAGGGCACACACCTTC
CDR3aa: CSVEGDRDRAHTF
d_gene: TRBD1
abundance: .
j_gene: TRBJ1-2
v_gene: TRBV29-1

CDR3nt: TGTGCCAGCAGTTCTGGACAGCCTGGAAACACCATATATTTT
CDR3aa: CASSSGQPGNTIYF
d_gene: .
abundance: .
j_gene: TRBJ1-3
v_gene: TRBV6-6

CDR3nt: TGTGCCAGCAGCCCCATCGGGGGGGCCCCGGTGACCCAGTACTTC
CDR3aa: CASSPIGGAPVTQYF
d_gene: TRBD2
abundance: .
j_gene: TRBJ2-5
v_gene: TRBV7-6

CDR3nt: TGTGCCAGCAGCCAAGGATACTTTGAAGCTTTCTTT
CDR3aa: CASSQGYFEAFF
d_gene: .
abundance: .
j_gene: TRBJ1-1
v_gene: TRBV14

CDR3nt: TGTGCCTGGACCCGGAGGGATACGCAGTATTTT
CDR3aa: CAWTRRDTQYF
d_gene: .
abundance: .
j_gene: TRBJ2-3
v_gene: TRBV30

CDR3nt: TGTGCCAGCAGCCAAACCTTAGGGGGCGGCACTGAAGCTTTCTTT
CDR3aa: CASSQTLGGGTEAFF
d_gene: TRBD1
abundance: .
j_gene: TRBJ1-1
v_gene: TRBV4-2

CDR3nt: TGTGCCAGCAGCCAAGTGGGCGGCGGGGGAGTCTATGGCTACACCTTC
CDR3aa: CASSQVGGGGVYGYTF
d_gene: .
abundance: .
j_gene: TRBJ1-2
v_gene: TRBV3-1/TRBV3-2

CDR3nt: TGTGCCAGCAGTGAAACCCCTGTAGGCGGGAACACTGAAGCTTTCTTT
CDR3aa: CASSETPVGGNTEAFF
d_gene: .
abundance: .
j_gene: TRBJ1-1
v_gene: TRBV6-1

CDR3nt: TGTGCCAGCACCGAGACAGGGGGCTTGGGTCAGCCCCAGCATTTT
CDR3aa: CASTETGGLGQPQHF
d_gene: TRBD1
abundance: .
j_gene: TRBJ1-5
v_gene: TRBV2

CDR3nt: TGTGCCAGCAGTGAGAGTAACTATGGCTACACCTTC
CDR3aa: CASSESNYGYTF
d_gene: .
abundance: .
j_gene: TRBJ1-2
v_gene: TRBV6-1

CDR3nt: TGTGCCAGCAGTCGTGGCGGTGAACCCTATGGCTACACCTTC
CDR3aa: CASSRGGEPYGYTF
d_gene: .
abundance: .
j_gene: TRBJ1-2
v_gene: TRBV21-1

CDR3nt: TGTGCCAGCAGTTTAAACCCACTCGGGGTCGGAGGCTATGGCTACACCTTC
CDR3aa: CASSLNPLGVGGYGYTF
d_gene: .
abundance: .
j_gene: TRBJ1-2
v_gene: TRBV27

CDR3nt: TGTGCCAGCAGCTGGGGGCGTAGCGAGCTGGATGAGCAGTTCTTC
CDR3aa: CASSWGRSELDEQFF
d_gene: .
abundance: .
j_gene: TRBJ2-1
v_gene: TRBV7-2

CDR3nt: TGTGCCAGCTCACCGGAGGATTCACCCCTCCACTTT
CDR3aa: CASSPEDSPLHF
d_gene: .
abundance: .
j_gene: TRBJ1-6
v_gene: TRBV18

CDR3nt: TGTGCCAGCAGCCCACTCAGACAGAAGCAGAACACCGGGGAGCTGTTTTTT
CDR3aa: CASSPLRQKQNTGELFF
d_gene: .
abundance: .
j_gene: TRBJ2-2
v_gene: TRBV7-3

CDR3nt: TGCGCCAGCAGTGACTTGGGACTAGCGGGAGAGACCCAGTACTTC
CDR3aa: CASSDLGLAGETQYF
d_gene: TRBD2
abundance: .
j_gene: TRBJ2-5
v_gene: TRBV10-2

CDR3nt: TGTGCCAGCAGTTCCTCCAGACAGGTCTCTAACTATGGCTACACCTTC
CDR3aa: CASSSSRQVSNYGYTF
d_gene: .
abundance: few
j_gene: TRBJ1-2
v_gene: TRBV27

CDR3nt: TGTGCCAGCAGCTTAGTGGCAGGGCCTTCGAGGGGCTACACCTTC
CDR3aa: CASSLVAGPSRGYTF
d_gene: .
abundance: .
j_gene: TRBJ1-2
v_gene: TRBV13

CDR3nt: TGTGCCAGCAGTGCAAGGGGGAACACTGAAGCTTTCTTT
CDR3aa: CASSARGNTEAFF
d_gene: .
abundance: .
j_gene: TRBJ1-1
v_gene: TRBV6-4

CDR3nt: TGTGCCAGCAGCGGTAGCGGGGGGAGAACAGATACGCAGTATTTT
CDR3aa: CASSGSGGRTDTQYF
d_gene: TRBD2
abundance: .
j_gene: TRBJ2-3
v_gene: TRBV5-6

CDR3nt: TGTGCCAGCAGTGATGGAAAGGAGCGGACTGAAGCTTTCTTT
CDR3aa: CASSDGKERTEAFF
d_gene: .
abundance: .
j_gene: TRBJ1-1
v_gene: TRBV6-1

CDR3nt: TGCAGCGTTGAGGGAGTGTCCCAAAGCTCCTACAATGAGCAGTTCTTC
CDR3aa: CSVEGVSQSSYNEQFF
d_gene: .
abundance: .
j_gene: TRBJ2-1
v_gene: TRBV29-1

CDR3nt: TGTGCCAGCTCACCGGGACAGGGGCAATCGTACACCATATATTTT
CDR3aa: CASSPGQGQSYTIYF
d_gene: TRBD1
abundance: once
j_gene: TRBJ1-3
v_gene: TRBV18

CDR3nt: TGCGCCAGCAGCCAAGAGTGGGCAGCACCCCTTTACGAGCAGTACTTC
CDR3aa: CASSQEWAAPLYEQYF
d_gene: .
abundance: once
j_gene: TRBJ2-7
v_gene: TRBV4-1